One sample yielded the 22 T cell receptor beta chains listed below, sequenced in a study of cytomegalovirus exposure and HLA in healthy donors. 60 Vbeta and 13 Jbeta primers were used in PCR. TCRdb keeps only in-frame clones here, not all; method: immunoSEQ multiplex PCR. The sample comprises 150,000 to 200,000 clones, 68% of which are singletons, and roughly 2.7% rests with the top ten. Sequenced material: PBMCs. The source is a middle-aged woman in good health and CMV-seropositive.

On this clone: One end of the junction does not line up with germline, which may come from a read error. J is TRBJ2-4 and V is TRBV7-2, with TRBD2 as a possible D gene (6 bases). Per germline, CDR1 SGHTA and CDR2 FQGNSA. The CDR3 consists of 15 residues. The CDR3 loop is CASSSSGYARNIQYF. CDR3 DNA sequence: TGTGCCAGCAGCAGTAGCGGATATGCCAGAAACATTCAGTACTTC.

V gene TRBV27 combines with J gene TRBJ1-1; unclear D gene. The CDR3 spans 14 residues. Trimming took 5 bases from V and 0 from J, leaving 10 bases between them. The germline V gene has CDR1 MNHEY and CDR2 SMNVEV (reference sequence). The CDR3 here is CASSDNGLNTEAFF. Written as DNA, the CDR3 is TGTGCCAGCAGTGATAATGGGCTGAACACTGAAGCTTTCTTT.

This clone was seen a few times. This sequence joins TRBV5-1 and TRBJ1-3, with TRBD1 identical over 9 bases. Germline-derived CDR1 and CDR2 are SGHRS and YFSETQ. The CDR3 loop spans 14 amino acids. Trimming at V came to 3 bases and at J to 8 bases, leaving 6 bases not matched to a gene. CDR3 nucleotides: TGCGCCAGCAGCTCTACAGGGGGCAGCGACACCATATATTTT. Translation gives CASSSTGGSDTIYF.

The rearrangement joins TRBV7-2 to TRBJ2-3; a possible D gene is TRBD2 (5 bases). Germline loops: CDR1 SGHTA, CDR2 FQGNSA. The V and J ends lost 5 bases and 3 bases respectively, with 12 bases between them. CDR3 length: 14 residues. CDR3 bases: TGTGCCAGCAGCCTCGAGGGTGGGACAGATACGCAGTATTTT. The encoded protein is CASSLEGGTDTQYF.

This clone was picked up one time. The DNA for the CDR3 is TGTGCCAGCAGCCCACCGGACAGGGCCGAGATCACTGAAGCTTTCTTT. Its protein product is CASSPPDRAEITEAFF. J is TRBJ1-1 and V is TRBV7-2, with TRBD1 matching over 8 bases. The V gene's germline CDR1 is SGHTA and CDR2 FQGNSA. V lost 5 bases to trimming and J lost 4 bases; unmatched junction nucleotides: 12. The CDR3 loop spans 16 amino acids.

V usage is TRBV7-2 and J usage is TRBJ2-3; 8 bases line up with TRBD1. The germline V gene encodes CDR1 SGHTA and CDR2 FQGNSA. With V trimmed by 7 bases and J by 2 bases, 11 bases remained unmatched. This CDR3 is built from 16 residues. The CDR3 sequence is CASNKEGTGNTDTQYF. Written as DNA, the CDR3 is TGTGCCAGCAACAAAGAAGGGACAGGAAACACAGATACGCAGTATTTT.

In DNA, the CDR3 is TGTGCCAGCAGCCTTCTGGCCGGGGGGGAAAGCACAGATACGCAGTATTTT. Amino acid sequence: CASSLLAGGESTDTQYF. V usage is TRBV7-9 and J usage is TRBJ2-3; TRBD2 matches 8 bases. Germline trimming cut 5 bases from V and 0 bases from J; bases unmatched to any gene: 10. CDR3 size: 17 residues. Looked up from germline, CDR1 is SEHNR and CDR2 is FQNEAQ (reference sequence).

This chain joins TRBV7-2 and TRBJ1-4, with D possibly matching TRBD1 (6 bases). The germline V gene has CDR1 SGHTA and CDR2 FQGNSA. The V and J ends lost 2 bases and 6 bases respectively, with 7 bases between them. CDR3 length: 13 residues. The DNA for the CDR3 is TGTGCCAGCAGCTTAAACAGGGATGAAAAACTGTTTTTT. This codes for CASSLNRDEKLFF.

V is TRBV7-3 and J is TRBJ1-1, with D possibly being TRBD1 (6 bases). From germline, CDR1 is SGHTA and CDR2 FQGTGA. This CDR3 spans 15 amino acids. Trimming cost V 2 bases and J 1 base, with 11 bases left between them. This CDR3 reads CASSLRAGENTEAFF. CDR3 nucleotide sequence: TGTGCCAGCAGCTTACGAGCAGGGGAGAACACTGAAGCTTTCTTT.

The chain is built from TRBV29-1 and TRBJ2-3, with a possible D match to TRBD1 (5 bases). The CDR3 runs to 14 residues. V lost 7 bases and J lost 4, with 18 bases in between. Germline CDR1 SQVTM, CDR2 ANQGSEA. CDR3 bases: TGCAGCGGCCGGGTAGGGGCTTCCGCAGATACGCAGTATTTT. Protein: CSGRVGASADTQYF.

V gene TRBV13 combines with J gene TRBJ2-2; TRBD2 might be the D (5 bases). The germline CDR1 and CDR2 sequences are PRHDT and FYEKMQ (reference sequence). Trimming took 0 bases from V and 1 from J, leaving 9 bases between them. The CDR3 extends over 16 amino acids. In DNA form, the CDR3 reads TGTGCCAGCAGCTTAGGGGGTGCGGGGAACACCGGGGAGCTGTTTTTT. It specifies CASSLGGAGNTGELFF.

In its sample, this clone ranks as medium-sized. This chain links TRBV6-5 with TRBJ1-1; 7 nucleotides match TRBD1. The CDR3 has 14 residues. Losses at the gene ends were 6 bases for V and 2 bases for J; bases not matched to a gene: 6. The V gene's germline CDR1 is MNHEY and CDR2 SVGAGI. The CDR3 sequence is CASREGQFNTEAFF. In nucleotides, the CDR3 is TGTGCCAGCAGGGAGGGACAGTTTAACACTGAAGCTTTCTTT.

On this clone itself: Mismatch with germline at one junction end may stem from a read error. The J gene is TRBJ1-2, the V gene TRBV10-3, with D perhaps TRBD1 (5 bases). CDR3 length equals 12 residues. Germline CDR1 and CDR2: ENHRY and SYGVKD. In DNA form, the CDR3 reads TGTGCCATCTCTGGGGGGAACTATGGCTACCCCTTC. This translates into CAISGGNYGYPF.

The rearrangement uses TRBV19 and TRBJ2-1; D is ambiguous. Trimming pared 10 bases from V and 4 bases from J, leaving 14 bases between. This CDR3 has 13 amino acids. Germline values: CDR1 LNHDA, CDR2 SQIVND (reference sequence). CDR3 loop: CATSGLNYNEQFF. As DNA, the CDR3 is TGTGCCACCTCGGGTCTAAATTACAATGAGCAGTTCTTC.

The chain joins TRBV5-1 to TRBJ2-6, with 11 bases fitting TRBD1. The germline V gene encodes CDR1 SGHRS and CDR2 YFSETQ. The CDR3 length is 17 residues. V lost 4 bases and J lost 2; bases outside the gene matches: 5. CDR3 residues: CASSPGTGGTGANVLTF. In DNA, the CDR3 is TGCGCCAGCAGCCCCGGGACAGGGGGAACTGGGGCCAACGTCCTGACTTTC. The full variable domain, rest sourced from reference TRBV5-1 and TRBJ2-6, is KAGVTQTPRYLIKTRGQQVTLSCSPISGHRSVSWYQQTPGQGLQFLFEYFSETQRNKGNFPGRFSGRQFSNSRSEMNVSTLELGDSALYLCASSPGTGGTGANVLTFGAGSRLTVL.

The chain has TRBV4-2 and TRBJ1-2, with D perhaps TRBD1 (6 bases). Germline V gene data show CDR1 as LGHNA and CDR2 as YNFKEQ. This CDR3 region has 13 residues. V shed 4 bases and J shed 8 bases, with 14 bases lying between them. Written as DNA, the CDR3 is TGTGCCAGCAGCCCTGATTACAGGGTGGGCTACACCTTC. It translates to CASSPDYRVGYTF.

As concerns this clone: The sample carries other DNA sequences with the same CDR3. The J gene is TRBJ1-1, the V gene TRBV7-2, with TRBD1 matching over 7 bases. CDR1 is SGHTA and CDR2 is FQGNSA in the germline V gene. V gave up 5 bases and J gave up 1 base; unmatched junction bases: 7. The CDR3 extends over 15 amino acids. CDR3 DNA sequence: TGTGCCAGCAGCCCGACAGGGAGAAGGAACACTGAAGCTTTCTTT. This gives the protein CASSPTGRRNTEAFF.

This sequence joins TRBV29-1 and TRBJ1-1; D unresolved. The germline V gene has CDR1 SQVTM and CDR2 ANQGSEA. The CDR3 loop spans 14 amino acids. The ends were cut back, 5 bases at V and 5 bases at J, with 18 bases in the middle. CDR3 sequence reads: CSVSQRVLGTEAFF. The CDR3 DNA reads TGCAGCGTTTCCCAGCGGGTTTTAGGGACTGAAGCTTTCTTT.

This clone showed up just once. The genes are TRBV7-2 and TRBJ1-3; 8 bases agree with TRBD1. The CDR3 contains 14 residues. The V gene end was trimmed by 4 bases and the J gene end by 2 bases; junction bases not matched to a gene: 1. The germline V gene encodes CDR1 SGHTA and CDR2 FQGNSA. CDR3 amino acids: CASSSTGAGNTIYF. The CDR3, as DNA: TGTGCCAGCAGCTCGACAGGGGCTGGAAACACCATATATTTT.

V and J are TRBV25-1 and TRBJ2-5; D perhaps matches TRBD2 (5 bases). This CDR3 has 15 amino acids. Germline assignment: CDR1 MGHDK and CDR2 SYGVNS. Trimming cost V 5 bases and J 5 bases, with 18 bases left between them. The CDR3 nucleotides read TGTGCCAGCAGTCTCCGAGGGCGGGCCAGGGAGACCCAGTACTTC. Translation: CASSLRGRARETQYF.

Only one count was recorded for this clone. Other DNA sequences in this sample translate to the same CDR3. The chain combines TRBV7-3 with TRBJ2-2; no reliable D call. Trimming cost V 5 bases and J 1 base, with 5 bases left between them. This CDR3 has 13 residues. Germline V gives CDR1 SGHTA, CDR2 FQGTGA. The CDR3: CASSPGNTGELFF. CDR3 DNA sequence: TGTGCCAGCAGCCCAGGGAACACCGGGGAGCTGTTTTTT.

The rearrangement links TRBV18 to TRBJ1-1; possible D gene TRBD1, 5 bases. With 6 bases removed from V and 0 bases from J, the gap between germline ends came to 8 bases. The CDR3 runs 13 residues. The germline CDR1 and CDR2 sequences are KGHSH and LQKENI. Here the CDR3 DNA reads TGTGCCAGCTCGGGGGGGATGAACACTGAAGCTTTCTTT. It codes for CASSGGMNTEAFF.